These T cell receptor beta chains were read from a single sample in a study of blood T cell repertoires in COVID-19. TCRdb keeps only in-frame clones here, not all; method: immunoSEQ multiplex PCR. The sample lists 200,000 to 250,000 clones, 81% occurring once. Sequences were obtained from peripheral blood. Receptor source: a woman aged 80 or older with COVID-19, enrolled during active disease. Both conserved end residues are part of each CDR3. D genes are given only for firm matches. Clone size is shown for a subset of rows, as once, few, many or a class of expanded clone.

v_gene	d_gene	abundance	j_gene	CDR3nt	CDR3aa
TRBV18	TRBD1	-	TRBJ2-2	TGTGCCAGCTACACCGACTACGCAGAGGACAGGGAGACCGGGGAGCTGTTTTTT	CASYTDYAEDRETGELFF
TRBV12-3/TRBV12-4	-	-	TRBJ1-5	TGTGCCAGCAGTTTCAGGGAGGCCCAGCATTTT	CASSFREAQHF
TRBV3-1/TRBV3-2	TRBD1	-	TRBJ1-1	TGTGCCAGCAGGAAAACAGGGGGGGCGACTGAAGCTTTCTTT	CASRKTGGATEAFF
TRBV11-1	-	-	TRBJ2-3	TGTGCCAGCAGCTTAGAAGGGGCTACAGGCGGTACGCAGTATTTT	CASSLEGATGGTQYF
TRBV5-6	-	few	TRBJ1-2	TGTGCCAGCAGCTTCTTCGGGAGGACTACCCTCTATGGCTACACCTTC	CASSFFGRTTLYGYTF
TRBV28	-	-	TRBJ1-2	TGTGCCAGCAGTCAAGACAGGCCGGCTAACTATGGCTACACCTTC	CASSQDRPANYGYTF
TRBV5-4	TRBD2	-	TRBJ2-6	TGTGCCAGCAGCCCGGGACTAGCGGGAGTCCGAGCCTCTGGGGCCAACGTCCTGACTTTC	CASSPGLAGVRASGANVLTF
TRBV5-1	TRBD2	once	TRBJ2-1	TGCGCCAGCAGCTCTAGCGGGAGGACCTTCTACAATGAGCAGTTCTTC	CASSSSGRTFYNEQFF
TRBV18	-	-	TRBJ2-1	TGTGCCAGCTCACCACTCCTTCATGGCAGGGGACGTGAGGGGTACTACAATGAGCAGTTCTTC	CASSPLLHGRGREGYYNEQFF
TRBV27	TRBD1	-	TRBJ1-1	TGTGCCAGCAGTCTTGACAGGGGGGCCACTGAAGCTTTCTTT	CASSLDRGATEAFF
TRBV5-1	-	-	TRBJ1-1	TGCGCCAGCAGCTTGACAGGTTTGGAATCGAACACTGAAGCTTTCTTT	CASSLTGLESNTEAFF
TRBV6-5	TRBD1	-	TRBJ2-7	TGTGCCAGCAGGAGACAGGGGGCCGCAGTCGAGCAGTACTTC	CASRRQGAAVEQYF
TRBV5-5	TRBD1	few	TRBJ1-4	TGTGCCAGCAGCTTGGGGACAGGGAATAGAGAAAAACTGTTTTTT	CASSLGTGNREKLFF
TRBV14	TRBD1	-	TRBJ2-7	TGTGCCAGCAGCCCACCGGGACAGGGATTTAAGCAGTACTTC	CASSPPGQGFKQYF
TRBV3-1/TRBV3-2	-	-	TRBJ1-1	TGTGCCAGCAGCCAGACGGGAACTGAAGCTTTCTTT	CASSQTGTEAFF
TRBV6-5	-	-	TRBJ2-2	TGTGCCACCCGAAGCCTCCTTACCCAGGACGGGGAGCTGTTTTTT	CATRSLLTQDGELFF
TRBV28	-	-	TRBJ1-5	TGTGCCAGCAGTTTATCCGGGACATTGAGGCAGCCCCAGCATTTT	CASSLSGTLRQPQHF
TRBV6-5	-	-	TRBJ1-1	TGTGCCAGTGCGGGCCCCCCCATGAACACTGAAGCTTTCTTT	CASAGPPMNTEAFF
TRBV30	TRBD2	-	TRBJ2-1	TGTGCCTGGAGATTTCCCTTACTAGCGGGAGGGCCCTTCTTC	CAWRFPLLAGGPFF
TRBV30	-	few	TRBJ2-3	TGTGCCTCTGAACAGGGGGGGACAGATACGCAGTATTTT	CASEQGGTDTQYF
TRBV5-6	-	-	TRBJ1-2	TGTGCCAGCAGCTTCCTCGGGGTGGGAGTGAAAGACTATGGCTACACCTTC	CASSFLGVGVKDYGYTF
TRBV6-5	TRBD1	-	TRBJ1-2	TGTGCCAGCAGTCGGACAGGGGGCGAAGGGTATGGCTACACCTTC	CASSRTGGEGYGYTF
TRBV6-2/TRBV6-3	-	-	TRBJ2-7	TGTGCCAGCAGTTGGGGCATTGGGCAGTACTTC	CASSWGIGQYF
TRBV2	-	many	TRBJ1-3	TGTGCCAGCAGTGAATGGGGGCCAACGAGCCCTGGCGAAAGAGGCTTACGAAACACCATATATTTT	CASSEWGPTSPGERGLRNTIYF
TRBV28	TRBD1	-	TRBJ2-3	TGTGCCAGCAGCACTCCGGGACAGGGAACAGATACGCAGTATTTT	CASSTPGQGTDTQYF
TRBV19	-	-	TRBJ1-4	TGTGCCAGTCAAAAGGGGCTGGATGCTGAAAAACTGTTTTTT	CASQKGLDAEKLFF
TRBV10-3	TRBD1	once	TRBJ2-3	TGTGCCATCAGTGGGGACAGGGGTTCAGATACGCAGTATTTT	CAISGDRGSDTQYF
TRBV19	-	-	TRBJ1-5	TGTGCCAGTAGTATCGGGGGGTATAGCAATCAGCCCCAGCATTTT	CASSIGGYSNQPQHF
TRBV27	TRBD1	few	TRBJ1-6	TGTGCCAGCAGTGGACAGGGTAATTCACCCCTCCACTTT	CASSGQGNSPLHF
TRBV15	TRBD1	-	TRBJ2-1	TGTGCCACCAGCAGAGATCTGGGACAGTCTTACAATGAGCAGTTCTTC	CATSRDLGQSYNEQFF
TRBV15	TRBD2	-	TRBJ2-5	TGTGCCACCAGCAGACCACCCGCGACTAGCGGGAGTGGAGAGACCCAGTACTTC	CATSRPPATSGSGETQYF
TRBV6-4	TRBD2	-	TRBJ2-3	TGTGCCAGCAGTGTCTCGCGGGGGAGCACAGATACGCAGTATTTT	CASSVSRGSTDTQYF
TRBV7-9	TRBD1	-	TRBJ1-1	TGTGCCAGCAGCCGATTAGGACAGGGCCTGAACACTGAAGCTTTCTTT	CASSRLGQGLNTEAFF
TRBV6-5	-	-	TRBJ2-2	TGTGCCAGCAGCCGGAGCGGGGAGCTGTTTTTT	CASSRSGELFF
TRBV30	-	few	TRBJ1-2	TGTGCCTGGAGTTCGGGGGACCTCTATGGCTACACCTTC	CAWSSGDLYGYTF
TRBV2	-	-	TRBJ1-1	TGTGCCAGCAGGGCCAGACAGAACACTGAAGCTTTCTTT	CASRARQNTEAFF